The 8 T cell receptor beta chains below come from one sample, sequenced in a study of PD-L1 blockade in urothelial cancer. Repertoires were generated with immunoSEQ multiplex PCR, while TCRdb's copy carries only in-frame clones and drops some. The repertoire holds around 30,000 clones, with 75% to 90% as singletons. This specimen consisted of PBMCs, obtained around atezolizumab (anti-PD-L1) treatment. The receptors here all came from a man aged 45 to 65 with urothelial cancer.

This clone was observed once. J is TRBJ2-1 and V is TRBV4-2, with TRBD2 as a possible D gene (5 bases). CDR3 size: 20 residues. Trimming took off 0 bases at V and 0 bases at J, with 21 bases between the two ends. CDR1 is LGHNA, CDR2 YNFKEQ, per germline. The chain's CDR3 is CASSQDIIPTRGSSYNEQFF. CDR3 coding DNA: TGTGCCAGCAGCCAAGATATCATCCCAACTAGAGGAAGCTCCTACAATGAGCAGTTCTTC.

The rearrangement links TRBV7-3 to TRBJ2-2; D unresolved. CDR1 is SGHTA and CDR2 is FQGTGA in the germline V gene. Trimming took 3 bases from V and 2 from J, leaving 7 bases between them. The CDR3 has 14 amino acids. The CDR3: CASSFYQNTGELFF. CDR3 coding DNA: TGTGCCAGCAGCTTCTACCAAAACACCGGGGAGCTGTTTTTT.

The chain carries TRBV10-3 and TRBJ1-1; 9 bases align to TRBD1. Germline trimming cut 6 bases from V and 6 bases from J; bases unmatched to any gene: 8. The CDR3 sequence is 14 residues long. Germline-derived CDR1 and CDR2 are ENHRY and SYGVKD. CDR3 DNA: TGTGCCATCAGACCGACAGGGGGGTTTCCTGAAGCTTTCTTT. As protein: CAIRPTGGFPEAFF.

The chain links TRBV18 to TRBJ2-5; TRBD1 might be the D (6 bases). Germline values: CDR1 KGHSH, CDR2 LQKENI. This CDR3 contains 15 residues. The germline V and J ends were trimmed by 6 bases and 4 bases, with 18 bases remaining between them. The CDR3 loop is CASSRATGSGETQYF. CDR3 coding DNA: TGTGCCAGCTCCCGTGCAACAGGGTCCGGAGAGACCCAGTACTTC.

V is TRBV10-1 and J is TRBJ2-7; TRBD1 aligns across 7 bases. Germline V gives CDR1 WNHNN, CDR2 SYGVQD (reference sequence). The V gene end was trimmed by 7 bases and the J gene end by 2 bases; junction bases not matched to a gene: 5. This CDR3 has 13 amino acids. The CDR3: CASTGTATYEQYF. The CDR3, as DNA: TGCGCCAGCACCGGGACAGCGACCTACGAGCAGTACTTC.

The CDR3 sequence is CASREGSGELFF. The DNA of the CDR3 is TGTGCCAGCAGGGAGGGGTCCGGGGAGCTGTTTTTT. J is TRBJ2-2 and V is TRBV6-1; maybe TRBD2 (6 bases). With 6 bases removed from V and 6 bases from J, the gap between germline ends came to 8 bases. Looked up from germline, CDR1 is MNHNS and CDR2 is SASEGT. The CDR3 is 12 amino acids.

The chain couples TRBV19 to TRBJ2-1; 11 nucleotides align to TRBD2. There are 14 residues in the CDR3. CDR1 LNHDA and CDR2 SQIVND come from the germline V gene (reference sequence). V was clipped by 6 bases and J by 10 bases; unmatched bases: 8. The CDR3 here is CASRGTSGLGEQFF. CDR3 bases: TGTGCCAGTAGGGGGACTAGCGGCTTGGGGGAGCAGTTCTTC.

The chain has TRBV5-1 and TRBJ2-1; D uncertain. The ends were cut back, 0 bases at V and 10 bases at J, with 8 bases in the middle. Germline CDR1 SGHRS, CDR2 YFSETQ. CDR3 length equals 12 residues. CDR3 in amino acids: CASSLAVSEQFF. CDR3 nucleotide sequence: TGCGCCAGCAGCTTGGCAGTGTCAGAGCAGTTCTTC.